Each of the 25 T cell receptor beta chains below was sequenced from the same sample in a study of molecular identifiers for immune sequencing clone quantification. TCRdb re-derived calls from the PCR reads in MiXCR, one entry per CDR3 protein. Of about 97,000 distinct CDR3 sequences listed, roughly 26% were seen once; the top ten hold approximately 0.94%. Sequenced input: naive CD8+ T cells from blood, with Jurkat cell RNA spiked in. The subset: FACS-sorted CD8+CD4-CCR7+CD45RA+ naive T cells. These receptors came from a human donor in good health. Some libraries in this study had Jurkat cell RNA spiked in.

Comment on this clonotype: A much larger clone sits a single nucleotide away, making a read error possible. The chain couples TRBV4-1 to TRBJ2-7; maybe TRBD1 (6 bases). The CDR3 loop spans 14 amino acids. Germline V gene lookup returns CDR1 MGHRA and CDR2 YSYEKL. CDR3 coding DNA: TGCGCCAGCAGCCAAAAAAGGGACACCTACGAGCATTACTTC. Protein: CASSQKRDTYEHYF.

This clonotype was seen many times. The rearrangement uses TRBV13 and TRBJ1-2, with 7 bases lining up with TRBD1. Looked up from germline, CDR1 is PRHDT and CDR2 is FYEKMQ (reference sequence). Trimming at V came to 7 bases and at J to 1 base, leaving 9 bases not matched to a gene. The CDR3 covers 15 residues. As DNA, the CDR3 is TGTGCCAGCACCAGCGGGACAGCATTTAACTATGGCTACACCTTC. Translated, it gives CASTSGTAFNYGYTF.

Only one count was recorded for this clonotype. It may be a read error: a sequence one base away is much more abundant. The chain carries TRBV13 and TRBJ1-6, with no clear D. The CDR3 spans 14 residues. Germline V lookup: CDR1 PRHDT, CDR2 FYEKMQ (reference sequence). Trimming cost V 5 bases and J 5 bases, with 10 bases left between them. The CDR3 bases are TGTGCCAGCAGCCTTGGACGGAATAATTCACCCCTCCACTTT. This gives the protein CASSLGRNNSPLHF.

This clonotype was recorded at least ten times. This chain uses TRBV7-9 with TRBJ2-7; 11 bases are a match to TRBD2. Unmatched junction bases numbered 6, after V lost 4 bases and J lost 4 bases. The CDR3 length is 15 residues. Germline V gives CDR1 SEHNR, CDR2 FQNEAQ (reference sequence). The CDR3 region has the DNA TGTGCCAGCAGCTCTCAAGCTAGCGGGGGGTACGAGCAGTACTTC. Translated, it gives CASSSQASGGYEQYF.

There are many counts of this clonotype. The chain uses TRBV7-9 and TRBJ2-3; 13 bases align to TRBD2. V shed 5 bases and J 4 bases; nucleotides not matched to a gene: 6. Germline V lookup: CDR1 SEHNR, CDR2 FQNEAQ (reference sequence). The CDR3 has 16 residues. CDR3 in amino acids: CASSKFGLAGADTQYF. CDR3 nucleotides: TGTGCCAGCAGCAAATTCGGACTAGCGGGAGCAGATACGCAGTATTTT.

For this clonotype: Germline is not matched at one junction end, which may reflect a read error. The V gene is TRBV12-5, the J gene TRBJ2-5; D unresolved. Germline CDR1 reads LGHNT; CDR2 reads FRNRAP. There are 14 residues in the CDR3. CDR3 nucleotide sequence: TGTGTTAGTGGTTTACCGGACGAACAAGAGACCCAGTACTTC. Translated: CVSGLPDEQETQYF.

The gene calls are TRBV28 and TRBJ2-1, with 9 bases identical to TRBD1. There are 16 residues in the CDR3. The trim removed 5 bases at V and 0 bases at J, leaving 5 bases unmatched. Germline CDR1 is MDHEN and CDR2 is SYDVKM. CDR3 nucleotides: TGTGCCAGCAGTAAAAGGACAGGGGTCTCCTACAATGAGCAGTTCTTC. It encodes CASSKRTGVSYNEQFF. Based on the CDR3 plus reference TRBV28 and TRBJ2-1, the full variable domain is DVKVTQSSRYLVKRTGEKVFLECVQDMDHENMFWYRQDPGLGLRLIYFSYDVKMKEKGDIPEGYSVSREKKERFSLILESASTNQTSMYLCASSKRTGVSYNEQFFGPGTRLTVL.

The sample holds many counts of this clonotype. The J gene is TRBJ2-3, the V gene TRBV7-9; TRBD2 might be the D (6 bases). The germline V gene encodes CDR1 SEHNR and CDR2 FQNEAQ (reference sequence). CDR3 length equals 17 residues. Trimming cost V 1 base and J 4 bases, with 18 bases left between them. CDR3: CASSLDWRGKNSDTQYF. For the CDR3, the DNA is TGTGCCAGCAGCTTAGATTGGCGGGGTAAAAACTCAGATACGCAGTATTTT.

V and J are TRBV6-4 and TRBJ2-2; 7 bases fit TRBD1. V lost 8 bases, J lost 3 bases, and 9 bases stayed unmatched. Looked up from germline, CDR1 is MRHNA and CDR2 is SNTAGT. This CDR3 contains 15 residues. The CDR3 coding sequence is TGTGCCAGCTCAGCCGGGACAGTGCACACCGGGGAGCTGTTTTTT. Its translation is CASSAGTVHTGELFF.

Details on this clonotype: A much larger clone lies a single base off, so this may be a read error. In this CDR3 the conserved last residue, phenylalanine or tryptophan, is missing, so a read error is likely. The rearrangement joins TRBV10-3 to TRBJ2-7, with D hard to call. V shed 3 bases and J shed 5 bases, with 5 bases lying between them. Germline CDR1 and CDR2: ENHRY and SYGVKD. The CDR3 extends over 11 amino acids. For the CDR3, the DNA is TGTGCCATCAGTGACAGTGACGAGCAGTACCTC. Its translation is CAISDSDEQYL.

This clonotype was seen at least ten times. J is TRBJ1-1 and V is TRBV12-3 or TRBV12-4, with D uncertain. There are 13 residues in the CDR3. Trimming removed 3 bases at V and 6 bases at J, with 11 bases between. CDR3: CASSFNSPAEAFF. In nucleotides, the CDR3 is TGTGCCAGCAGTTTTAACAGTCCTGCTGAAGCTTTCTTT.

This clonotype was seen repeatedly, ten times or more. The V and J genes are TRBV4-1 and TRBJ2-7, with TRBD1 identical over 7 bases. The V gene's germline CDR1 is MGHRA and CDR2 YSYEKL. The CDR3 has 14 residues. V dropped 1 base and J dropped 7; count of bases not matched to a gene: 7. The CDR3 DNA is TGCGCCAGCAGCCAAGGGGACAGCAACCGGGAGCAGTACTTC. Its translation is CASSQGDSNREQYF.

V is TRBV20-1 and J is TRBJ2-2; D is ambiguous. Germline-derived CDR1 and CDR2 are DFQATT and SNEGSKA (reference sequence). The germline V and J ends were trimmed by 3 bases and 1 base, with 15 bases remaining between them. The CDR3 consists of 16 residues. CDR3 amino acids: CSARAIKGLNTGELFF. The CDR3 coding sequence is TGCAGTGCTAGGGCCATCAAAGGCTTGAACACCGGGGAGCTGTTTTTT.

The CDR3 DNA sequence: TGTGCCAGCACCAGGGATGCCTATAATTCACCCCTCCACTTT. Its translation is CASTRDAYNSPLHF. The chain carries TRBV28 and TRBJ1-6; D may be TRBD1 (5 bases). This CDR3 is 14 amino acids long. Trimming shortened V by 7 bases and J by 2 bases, and 9 bases separated the two germline ends. The germline CDR1 and CDR2 sequences are MDHEN and SYDVKM.

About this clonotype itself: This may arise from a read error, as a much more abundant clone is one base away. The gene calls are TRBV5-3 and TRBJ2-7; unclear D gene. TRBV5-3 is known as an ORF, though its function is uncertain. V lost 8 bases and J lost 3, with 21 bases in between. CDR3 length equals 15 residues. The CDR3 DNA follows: TGTGCCAGCAGTTATACCGAGACTGCTGACTACGAGCAGTACTTC. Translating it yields CASSYTETADYEQYF.

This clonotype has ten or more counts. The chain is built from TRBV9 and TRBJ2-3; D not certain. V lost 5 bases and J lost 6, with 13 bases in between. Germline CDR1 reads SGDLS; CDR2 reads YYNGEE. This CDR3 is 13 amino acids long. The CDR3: CASSSYTGDTQYF. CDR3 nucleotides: TGTGCCAGCAGTTCCTATACCGGGGATACGCAGTATTTT. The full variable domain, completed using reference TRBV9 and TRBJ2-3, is DSGVTQTPKHLITATGQRVTLRCSPRSGDLSVYWYQQSLDQGLQFLIQYYNGEERAKGNILERFSAQQFPDLHSELNLSSLELGDSALYFCASSSYTGDTQYFGPGTRLTVL.

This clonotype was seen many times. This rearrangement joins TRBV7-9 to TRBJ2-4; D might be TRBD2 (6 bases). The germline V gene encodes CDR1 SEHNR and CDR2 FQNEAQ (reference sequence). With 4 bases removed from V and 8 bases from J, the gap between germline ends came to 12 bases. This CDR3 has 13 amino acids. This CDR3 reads CASSSTRGYIQYF. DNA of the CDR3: TGTGCCAGCAGCTCAACACGGGGGTACATTCAGTACTTC.

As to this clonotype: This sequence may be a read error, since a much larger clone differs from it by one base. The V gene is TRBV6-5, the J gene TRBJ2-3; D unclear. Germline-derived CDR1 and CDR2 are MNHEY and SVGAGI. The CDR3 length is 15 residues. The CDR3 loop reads CASSHSPNPTDTQCF. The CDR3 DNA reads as TGTGCCAGCAGCCACTCTCCGAATCCCACAGATACGCAGTGTTTT.

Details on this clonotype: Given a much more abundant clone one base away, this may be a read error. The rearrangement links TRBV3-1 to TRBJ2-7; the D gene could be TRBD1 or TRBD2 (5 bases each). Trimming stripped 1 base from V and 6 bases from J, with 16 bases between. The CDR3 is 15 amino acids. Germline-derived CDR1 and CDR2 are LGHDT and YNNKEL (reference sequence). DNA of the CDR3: TGTGCCAGCAGCCAAGGACACGGGGCGTCCGCCGAGCAGTACTTC. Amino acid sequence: CASSQGHGASAEQYF.

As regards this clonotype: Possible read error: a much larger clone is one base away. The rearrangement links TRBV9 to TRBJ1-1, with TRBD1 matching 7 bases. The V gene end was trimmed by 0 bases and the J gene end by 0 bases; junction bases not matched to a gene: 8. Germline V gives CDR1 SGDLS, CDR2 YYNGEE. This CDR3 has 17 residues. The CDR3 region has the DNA TGTGCCAGCAGCGTAGGGGGTTGGAGGGGGCTGAACACTGAAGCTTTCTTT. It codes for CASSVGGWRGLNTEAFF.

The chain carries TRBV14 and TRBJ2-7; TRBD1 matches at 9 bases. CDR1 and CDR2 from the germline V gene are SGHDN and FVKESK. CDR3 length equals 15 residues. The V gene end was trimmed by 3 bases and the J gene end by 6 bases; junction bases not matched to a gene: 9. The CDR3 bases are TGTGCCAGCAGCCAGGCACAGGGACAGGGCACCGAGCAGTACTTC. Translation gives CASSQAQGQGTEQYF.

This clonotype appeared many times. The CDR3 here is CASSRTFEPLHF. The CDR3 DNA follows: TGTGCCAGCAGCCGGACATTTGAGCCCCTCCACTTT. The V gene is TRBV11-2, the J gene TRBJ1-6, with D possibly TRBD1 on 5 matching bases. Germline V gene data show CDR1 as SGHAT and CDR2 as FQNNGV. Deletions cut 5 bases from V and 13 bases from J, with 12 bases between. The CDR3 covers 12 residues.

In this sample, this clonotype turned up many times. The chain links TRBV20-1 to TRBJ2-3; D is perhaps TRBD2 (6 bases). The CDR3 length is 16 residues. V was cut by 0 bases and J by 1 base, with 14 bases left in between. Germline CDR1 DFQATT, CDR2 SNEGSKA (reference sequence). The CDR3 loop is CSARDLAGLGTDTQYF. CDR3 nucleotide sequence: TGCAGTGCTAGAGATCTGGCGGGGCTCGGCACAGATACGCAGTATTTT.

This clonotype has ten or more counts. CDR3 sequence: CASTYRASGFTDTQYF. The CDR3 region has the DNA TGTGCCAGCACCTACCGGGCTAGCGGGTTCACAGATACGCAGTATTTT. The V and J genes are TRBV6-2 or TRBV6-3 and TRBJ2-3, with 8 bases fitting TRBD2. Trimming removed 7 bases from V and 2 bases from J; junction bases left unmatched: 11. The CDR3 has 16 amino acids. Germline V gives CDR1 MNHEY, CDR2 SVGEGT.

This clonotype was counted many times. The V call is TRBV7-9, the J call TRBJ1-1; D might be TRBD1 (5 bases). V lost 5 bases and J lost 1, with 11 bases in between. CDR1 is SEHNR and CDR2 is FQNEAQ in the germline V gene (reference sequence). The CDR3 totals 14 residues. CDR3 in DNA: TGTGCCAGCAGCCCAGGACACCAGAACACTGAAGCTTTCTTT. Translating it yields CASSPGHQNTEAFF.